This T cell receptor beta chain stems from a study of blood T cell repertoires in COVID-19. Libraries were prepared by immunoSEQ multiplex PCR; TCRdb keeps only in-frame clonotypes and omits some of them. The table has more than 200,000 clones, around 88% seen once. Sequencing was carried out using peripheral blood. The clonotype was recovered from a woman in her twenties or thirties with COVID-19, enrolled during active disease.

CDR3 DNA: TGTGCCAGTAGCCGACTAGCGGACTCCTACAATGAGCAGTTCTTC. It specifies CASSRLADSYNEQFF. The chain has TRBV19 and TRBJ2-1; 9 positions match TRBD2. Germline CDR1 LNHDA, CDR2 SQIVND (reference sequence). This CDR3 region has 15 residues. V shed 6 bases, J shed 0 bases, and the junction held 3 bases outside the gene matches.